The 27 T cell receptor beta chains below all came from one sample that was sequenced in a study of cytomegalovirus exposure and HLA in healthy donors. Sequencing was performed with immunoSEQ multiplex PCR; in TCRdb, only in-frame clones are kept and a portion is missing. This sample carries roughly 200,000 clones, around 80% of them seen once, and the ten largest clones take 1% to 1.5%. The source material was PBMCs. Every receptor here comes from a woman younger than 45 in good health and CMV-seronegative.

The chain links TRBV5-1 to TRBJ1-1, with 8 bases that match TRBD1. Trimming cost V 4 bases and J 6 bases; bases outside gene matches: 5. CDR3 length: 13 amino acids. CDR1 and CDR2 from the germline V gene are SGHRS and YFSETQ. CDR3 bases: TGCGCCAGCAGCGTAACAGGGGGTGCTGAAGCTTTCTTT. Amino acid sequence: CASSVTGGAEAFF.

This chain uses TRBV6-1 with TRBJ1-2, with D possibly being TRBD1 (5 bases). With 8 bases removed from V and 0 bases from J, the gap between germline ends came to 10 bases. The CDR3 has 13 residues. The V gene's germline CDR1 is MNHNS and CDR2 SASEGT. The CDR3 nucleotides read TGTGCCAGCGGGGCAGCACCTAACTATGGCTACACCTTC. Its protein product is CASGAAPNYGYTF.

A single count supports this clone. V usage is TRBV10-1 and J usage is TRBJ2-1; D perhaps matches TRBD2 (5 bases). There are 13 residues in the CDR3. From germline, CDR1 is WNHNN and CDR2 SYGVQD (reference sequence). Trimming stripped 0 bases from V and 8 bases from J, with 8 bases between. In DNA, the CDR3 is TGCGCCAGCAGTGAGTCGGGAGTTTATGAGCAGTTCTTC. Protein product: CASSESGVYEQFF.

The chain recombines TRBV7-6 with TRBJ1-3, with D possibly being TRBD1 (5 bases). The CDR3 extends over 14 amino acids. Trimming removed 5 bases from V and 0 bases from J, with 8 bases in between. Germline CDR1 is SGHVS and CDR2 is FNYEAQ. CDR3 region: CASSGGTSGNTIYF. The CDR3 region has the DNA TGTGCCAGCAGCGGCGGGACCTCTGGAAACACCATATATTTT.

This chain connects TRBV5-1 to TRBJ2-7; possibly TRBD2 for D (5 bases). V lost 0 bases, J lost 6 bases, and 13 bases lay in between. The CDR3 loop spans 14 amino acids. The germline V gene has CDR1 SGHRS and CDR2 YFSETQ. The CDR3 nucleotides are TGCGCCAGCAGCTTGGCTAGCTTTGGAGGCGAGCAGTACTTC. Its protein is CASSLASFGGEQYF.

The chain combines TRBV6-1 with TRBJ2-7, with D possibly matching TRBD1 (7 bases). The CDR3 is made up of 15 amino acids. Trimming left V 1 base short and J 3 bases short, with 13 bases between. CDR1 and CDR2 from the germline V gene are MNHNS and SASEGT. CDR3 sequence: CASSEGAGGLYEQYF. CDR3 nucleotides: TGTGCCAGCAGTGAAGGGGCAGGGGGACTCTACGAGCAGTACTTC.

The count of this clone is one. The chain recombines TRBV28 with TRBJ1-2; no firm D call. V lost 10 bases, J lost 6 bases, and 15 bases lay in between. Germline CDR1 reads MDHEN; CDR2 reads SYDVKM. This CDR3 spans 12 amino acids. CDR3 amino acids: CATRGRANGYTF. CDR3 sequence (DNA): TGTGCCACCCGAGGGAGGGCCAATGGCTACACCTTC.

CDR3 nucleotides: TGTGCCAGCAAACAGACAGAAGACTATGGCTACACCTTC. This gives the protein CASKQTEDYGYTF. The V call is TRBV6-5, the J call TRBJ1-2; TRBD1 is a possible D gene (5 bases). Germline V gene lookup returns CDR1 MNHEY and CDR2 SVGAGI. CDR3 size: 13 residues. V dropped 7 bases and J dropped 3 bases, with 12 bases sitting between them.

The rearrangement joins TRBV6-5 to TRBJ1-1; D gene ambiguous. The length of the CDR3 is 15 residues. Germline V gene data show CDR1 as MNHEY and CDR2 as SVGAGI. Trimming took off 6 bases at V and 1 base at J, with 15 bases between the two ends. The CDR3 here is CASRVTFRGNTEAFF. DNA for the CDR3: TGTGCCAGCAGAGTTACATTTAGAGGGAACACTGAAGCTTTCTTT.

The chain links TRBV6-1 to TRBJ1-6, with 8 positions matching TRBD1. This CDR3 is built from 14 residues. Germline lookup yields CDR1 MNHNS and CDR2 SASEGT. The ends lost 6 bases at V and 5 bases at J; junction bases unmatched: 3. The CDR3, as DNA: TGTGCCAGCAGCCCGGGACAGGATAATTCACCCCTCCACTTT. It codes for CASSPGQDNSPLHF.

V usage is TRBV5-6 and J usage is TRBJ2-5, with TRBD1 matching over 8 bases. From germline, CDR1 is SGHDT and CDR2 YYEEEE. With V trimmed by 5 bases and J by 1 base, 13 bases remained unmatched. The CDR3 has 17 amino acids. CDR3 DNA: TGTGCCAGCAGTCTTCCCTACAGGGGGGTTATCCAAGAGACCCAGTACTTC. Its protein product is CASSLPYRGVIQETQYF.

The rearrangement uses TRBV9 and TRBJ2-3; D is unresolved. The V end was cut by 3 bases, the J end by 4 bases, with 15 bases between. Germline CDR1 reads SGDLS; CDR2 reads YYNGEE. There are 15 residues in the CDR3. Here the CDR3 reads CASSALTVEADTQYF. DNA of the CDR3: TGTGCCAGCAGCGCGCTGACTGTTGAAGCAGATACGCAGTATTTT.

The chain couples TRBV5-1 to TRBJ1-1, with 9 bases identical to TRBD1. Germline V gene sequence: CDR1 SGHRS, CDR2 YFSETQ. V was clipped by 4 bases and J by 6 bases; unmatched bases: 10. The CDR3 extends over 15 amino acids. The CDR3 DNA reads TGCGCCAGCAGCGCCCAGGGACAGGGAGGCTCTGAAGCTTTCTTT. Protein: CASSAQGQGGSEAFF.

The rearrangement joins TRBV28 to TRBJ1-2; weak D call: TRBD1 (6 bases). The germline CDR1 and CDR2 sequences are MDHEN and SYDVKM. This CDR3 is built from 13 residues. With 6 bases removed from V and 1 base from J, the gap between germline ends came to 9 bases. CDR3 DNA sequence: TGTGCCAGCAGAGAACAGGGTAACTATGGCTACACCTTC. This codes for CASREQGNYGYTF.

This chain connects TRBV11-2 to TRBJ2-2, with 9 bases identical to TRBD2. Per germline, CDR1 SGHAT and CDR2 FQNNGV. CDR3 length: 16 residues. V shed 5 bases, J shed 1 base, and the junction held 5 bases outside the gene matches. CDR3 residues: CASSRLTSGNTGELFF. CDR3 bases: TGTGCCAGCAGCCGCCTGACTAGCGGGAACACCGGGGAGCTGTTTTTT.

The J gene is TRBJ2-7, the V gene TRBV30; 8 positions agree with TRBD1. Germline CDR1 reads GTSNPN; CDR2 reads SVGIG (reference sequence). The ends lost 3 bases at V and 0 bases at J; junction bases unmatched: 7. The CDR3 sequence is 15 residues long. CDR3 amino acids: CAWRRDRYFSYEQYF. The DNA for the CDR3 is TGTGCCTGGAGAAGGGACAGGTACTTCTCCTACGAGCAGTACTTC.

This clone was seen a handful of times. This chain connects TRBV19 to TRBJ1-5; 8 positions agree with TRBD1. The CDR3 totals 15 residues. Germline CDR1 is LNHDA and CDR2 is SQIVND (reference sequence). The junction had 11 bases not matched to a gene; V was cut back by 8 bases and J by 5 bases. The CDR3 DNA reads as TGTGCCAGTTTGAGCCGGACAGGGTTCGATCAGCCCCAGCATTTT. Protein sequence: CASLSRTGFDQPQHF.

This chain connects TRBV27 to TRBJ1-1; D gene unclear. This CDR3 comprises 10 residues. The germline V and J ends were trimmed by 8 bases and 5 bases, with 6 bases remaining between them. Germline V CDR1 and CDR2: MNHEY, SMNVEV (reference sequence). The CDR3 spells CASGRTEAFF. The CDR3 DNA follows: TGTGCCAGCGGCAGGACTGAAGCTTTCTTT.

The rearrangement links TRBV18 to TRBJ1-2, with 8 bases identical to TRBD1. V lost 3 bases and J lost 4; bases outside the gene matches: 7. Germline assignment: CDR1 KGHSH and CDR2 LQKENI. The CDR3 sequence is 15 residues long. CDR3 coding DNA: TGTGCCAGCTCACCCCCGGACAGGGCGCTCTATGGCTACACCTTC. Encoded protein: CASSPPDRALYGYTF.

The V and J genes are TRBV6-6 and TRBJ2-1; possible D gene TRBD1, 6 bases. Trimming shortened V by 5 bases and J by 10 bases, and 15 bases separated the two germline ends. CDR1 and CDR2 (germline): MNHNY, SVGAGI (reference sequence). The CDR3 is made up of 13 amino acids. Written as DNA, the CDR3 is TGTGCCAGCAGTCGTCACCAGGGGACCGAGCAGTTCTTC. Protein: CASSRHQGTEQFF.

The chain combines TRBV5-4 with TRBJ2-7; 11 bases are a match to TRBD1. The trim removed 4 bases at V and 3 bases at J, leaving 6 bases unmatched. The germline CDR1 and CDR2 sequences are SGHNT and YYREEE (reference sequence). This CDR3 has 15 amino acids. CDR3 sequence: CASSTRDRGDYEQYF. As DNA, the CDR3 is TGTGCCAGCAGCACCCGGGACAGGGGGGACTACGAGCAGTACTTC.

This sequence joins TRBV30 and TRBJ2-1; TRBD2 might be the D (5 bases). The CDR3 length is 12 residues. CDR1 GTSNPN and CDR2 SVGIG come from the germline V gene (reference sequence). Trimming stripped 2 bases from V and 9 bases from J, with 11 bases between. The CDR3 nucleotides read TGTGCCTGGAGTTCGACTACCGGTGAGCAGTTCTTC. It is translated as CAWSSTTGEQFF.

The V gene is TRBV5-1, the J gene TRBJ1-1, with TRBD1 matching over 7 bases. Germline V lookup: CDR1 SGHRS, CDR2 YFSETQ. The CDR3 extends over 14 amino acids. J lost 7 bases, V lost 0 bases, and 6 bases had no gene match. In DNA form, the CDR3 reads TGCGCCAGCAGCTTGGCCTCAGGGGGGAATGAAGCTTTCTTT. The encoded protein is CASSLASGGNEAFF.

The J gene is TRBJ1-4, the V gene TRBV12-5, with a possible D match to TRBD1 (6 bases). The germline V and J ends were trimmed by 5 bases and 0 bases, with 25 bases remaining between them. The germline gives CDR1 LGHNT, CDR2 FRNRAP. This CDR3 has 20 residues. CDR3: CASGLPPQDRKHATNEKLFF. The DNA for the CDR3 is TGTGCTAGTGGTCTACCCCCCCAGGACAGAAAACACGCAACTAATGAAAAACTGTTTTTT.

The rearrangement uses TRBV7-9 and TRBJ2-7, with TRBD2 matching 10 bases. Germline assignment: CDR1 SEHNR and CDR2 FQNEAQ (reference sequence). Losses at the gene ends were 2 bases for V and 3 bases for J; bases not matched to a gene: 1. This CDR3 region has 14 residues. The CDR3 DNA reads TGTGCCAGCAGCTTAAGCGGGGGGGTCTACGAGCAGTACTTC. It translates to CASSLSGGVYEQYF.

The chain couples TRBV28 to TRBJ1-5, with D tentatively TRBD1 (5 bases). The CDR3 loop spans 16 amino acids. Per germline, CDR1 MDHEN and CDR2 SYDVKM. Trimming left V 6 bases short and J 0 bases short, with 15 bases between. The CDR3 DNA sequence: TGTGCCAGCAGGTCCTCGCTGACAGATAGCAATCAGCCCCAGCATTTT. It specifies CASRSSLTDSNQPQHF.

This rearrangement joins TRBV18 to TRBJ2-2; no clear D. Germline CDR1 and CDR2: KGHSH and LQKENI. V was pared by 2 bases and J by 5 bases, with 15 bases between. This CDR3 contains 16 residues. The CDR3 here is CASSPAPLRETGELFF. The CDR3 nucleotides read TGTGCCAGCTCACCAGCCCCCTTACGCGAGACCGGGGAGCTGTTTTTT.